This TCR beta chain emerged from a study of blood T cell repertoires in COVID-19 (dated by TCRdb to about 2020). Broadly, across the study: The collaborator samples originated in the United States, Italy and Spain and spanned the acute and convalescent phases of COVID-19. The material from the prospective study consisted of cDNA or gDNA derived from T cells, B-cell-depleted T cells, or PBMCs. Subjects who had been exposed to COVID-19, were actively infected with it, or had recovered from it provided the deeply sampled blood TCRbeta repertoires that made up the dataset. The repertoires were made available in a free public database intended to serve as a resource for research on the immune response to SARS-CoV-2. The samples were drawn from two sources: the first 160 participants of the ongoing ImmuneRACE study, and 950 to 1,500 subjects contributed by 6 global collaborators. A de-identified subject ID, COVID-19 status, age in years and sex were almost always included in the sample metadata. Where available, HLA class I and class II types were obtained from metadata supplied by the sample provider rather than from assay-based typing.

Each collaborating institution followed its own protocols to collect whole blood in K2EDTA tubes. For TCRbeta analysis, collaborators shipped samples in one of three forms: frozen whole blood, isolated PBMCs, or DNA extracted from either of those sample types. With regard to this clone: Its antigen is not yet known. No base-level quality is on record; no much larger clone is a single base apart.

Measured from the cysteine to the phenylalanine, the CDR3 is 16 residues long. Here the CDR3 DNA is all that survives: 48 bases in frame from base 1. CDR1 and CDR2 are read off the germline V gene as MNHNS and SASEGT. V and J lose 3 bases and 0 bases, and a span of 12 bases separates them. Here is what the overall study found, with its caveats: The amount of clinical and demographic metadata varied by source and participant and was provided uncurated.

TCRbeta CDR3 regions were amplified from genomic DNA by means of the immunoSEQ Assay, a bias-controlled multiplex PCR. Regarding the original processing steps: Within the assay, amplification of reference gene primers was used to estimate how many nucleated cells each sample contained. To quantify the absolute abundance of each unique TCRbeta CDR3 rearrangement, sequence reads were collapsed and filtered. For each sample, productive Simpson clonality was calculated as the square root of Simpson's diversity index over productive rearrangements. The source is immuneACCESS, and TCRdb retained only in-frame sequences with V and J called. Part of the clones is not carried over; for the studies checked, unresolved V genes explain less than half of this, and the remainder is unexplained. V, J and clone size derive from that table, while D and trimming were established from the DNA sequence. Counted in this sample were some 200,000 clones; 70% to 90% of them appeared once. The ten largest make up about 4.8% of the sample.

Material: peripheral blood. In this chain, TRBV6-1 is recombined with TRBJ1-5; a weak D assignment points to TRBD1 (6 bases agree). The origin of this receptor is a woman aged 40 to 55 with acute or convalescent COVID-19. The CDR3: CASSDPGVYSNQPQHF. The base sequence is TGTGCCAGCAGTGACCCAGGGGTATATAGCAATCAGCCCCAGCATTTT.